This TCR beta chain is from a study of shared clonotypes between healthy human individuals. As for the study in general: Donors were two women and three men aged 18 to 49.

Both subsets, CD45RA+ naive and CD45RA-negative memory, were split from the CD4+ cells. On this clone: At the DNA level, this CDR3 is encoded by other sequences in the same sample as well.

Repertoires were generated with immunoSEQ multiplex PCR, while TCRdb's copy carries only in-frame clones and drops some. The sample shows 2,500,000 or so clones, around nine tenths of them seen only once. This sequence was found in a man aged 18 to 30 in good health. Sequenced sample: naive CD4+ T cells sorted from blood. The subset was: CD45RA+ positively selected.

CDR3 DNA sequence: TGCGCCAGCAGCTCGGGACAGGATAATGAAAAACTGTTTTTT. It specifies CASSSGQDNEKLFF. V gene TRBV5-1 combines with J gene TRBJ1-4; 8 bases fit TRBD1. This CDR3 is 14 amino acids long. After removal of 3 bases from V and 4 bases from J, the junction contained 2 bases not matched to a gene. Per germline, CDR1 SGHRS and CDR2 YFSETQ.